The rows below give T cell receptor beta chains drawn from one sample of a study of T-cell reconstitution after alpha-beta-depleted transplantation in children. Each CDR3 protein is one row after TCRdb ran MiXCR on the PCR reads. The sample carries 780,000 or so distinct CDR3 sequences, under 20% recorded once. The specimen comprised PBMCs, mostly from graft donor cells, sampled 360 days after TCRalphabeta/CD19-depleted stem cell transplant. Every receptor here comes from a male patient aged 10 to 17 who had a stem cell transplant for acute lymphoblastic leukemia, so the T cells may come from the graft donor. Each CDR3 is given with its conserved first and last residue. The D gene is left open where the match is weak. Expanded clones get a size class; other rows say once, few or many, or leave the size out.

V: TRBV11-2; length: 16; J: TRBJ1-6; size: -; D: -; CDR3: CASSPRGVSYNSPLHF; DNA: TGTGCCAGCAGCCCCCGGGGGGTCTCCTATAATTCACCCCTCCACTTT
V: TRBV7-9; length: 14; J: TRBJ2-7; size: few; D: -; CDR3: CASSPPGHPYEQYF; DNA: TGTGCCAGCAGCCCCCCGGGACACCCGTACGAGCAGTACTTC
V: TRBV11-2; length: 14; J: TRBJ1-5; size: few; D: -; CDR3: CASSTWGPAGPQHF; DNA: TGTGCCAGCTCGACATGGGGGCCTGCCGGGCCCCAGCATTTT
V: TRBV5-1; length: 15; J: TRBJ1-5; size: -; D: -; CDR3: CASNWVFRGNQPQHF; DNA: TGCGCCAGCAATTGGGTCTTTAGGGGGAATCAGCCCCAGCATTTT
V: TRBV20-1; length: 14; J: TRBJ2-1; size: -; D: -; CDR3: CSATSSGPYNEQFF; DNA: TGCAGTGCCACTTCCAGCGGCCCCTACAATGAGCAGTTCTTC
V: TRBV18; length: 16; J: TRBJ2-1; size: -; D: TRBD2; CDR3: CASSPQLAQKGNEQFF; DNA: TGTGCCAGCTCACCGCAACTAGCGCAAAAAGGGAATGAGCAGTTCTTC
V: TRBV28; length: 17; J: TRBJ2-2; size: few; D: TRBD1; CDR3: CASSTPPPGQGVGELFF; DNA: TGTGCCAGCAGTACCCCCCCTCCGGGACAGGGGGTCGGGGAGCTGTTTTTT
V: TRBV7-2; length: 16; J: TRBJ2-1; size: -; D: TRBD2; CDR3: CASSPSLAGVPHEQFF; DNA: TGTGCCAGCAGCCCCTCGCTAGCGGGAGTGCCTCACGAGCAGTTCTTC
V: TRBV5-1; length: 16; J: TRBJ2-4; size: -; D: -; CDR3: CASSPLFRGSRNIQYF; DNA: TGCGCCAGCAGCCCGCTATTCAGGGGTTCGCGAAACATTCAGTACTTC
V: TRBV3-1; length: 14; J: TRBJ2-7; size: -; D: -; CDR3: CASSHLGGSYEQYF; DNA: TGTGCCAGCAGCCATCTAGGGGGGTCCTACGAGCAGTACTTC
V: TRBV20-1; length: 13; J: TRBJ2-2; size: -; D: TRBD2; CDR3: CSASGGSTGELFF; DNA: TGCAGTGCCTCGGGAGGGTCCACCGGGGAGCTGTTTTTT
V: TRBV10-3; length: 13; J: TRBJ2-7; size: -; D: -; CDR3: CAISRVTSYEQYF; DNA: TGTGCCATCAGTAGGGTCACTTCCTACGAGCAGTACTTC
V: TRBV20-1; length: 15; J: TRBJ2-1; size: -; D: TRBD2; CDR3: CSARQLAGVGDEQFF; DNA: TGCAGTGCTAGACAGCTAGCGGGAGTCGGGGATGAGCAGTTCTTC
V: TRBV7-6; length: 16; J: TRBJ1-3; size: -; D: -; CDR3: CASSHPGRSSGNTIYF; DNA: TGTGCCAGCAGTCACCCGGGACGTAGCTCTGGAAACACCATATATTTT
V: TRBV6-5; length: 17; J: TRBJ2-3; size: few; D: TRBD2; CDR3: CASSYEGLVDFTDTQYF; DNA: TGTGCCAGCAGTTACGAGGGACTAGTCGATTTCACAGATACGCAGTATTTT
V: TRBV9; length: 13; J: TRBJ2-5; size: -; D: -; CDR3: CASSVGSEETQYF; DNA: TGTGCCAGCAGCGTAGGAAGCGAAGAGACCCAGTACTTC
V: TRBV7-9; length: 15; J: TRBJ2-7; size: many; D: -; CDR3: CASSSRDTSSYEQYF; DNA: TGTGCCAGCAGCTCGCGGGATACAAGCTCCTACGAGCAGTACTTC
V: TRBV3-1; length: 16; J: TRBJ1-1; size: few; D: -; CDR3: CASSPLGWRRNTEAFF; DNA: TGTGCCAGCAGCCCCCTTGGTTGGCGGAGGAACACTGAAGCTTTCTTT
V: TRBV12-3/TRBV12-4; length: 14; J: TRBJ2-1; size: many; D: TRBD1; CDR3: CASSIQGAYNEQFF; DNA: TGTGCCAGCAGTATACAGGGGGCATACAATGAGCAGTTCTTC
V: TRBV24-1; length: 15; J: TRBJ2-1; size: -; D: -; CDR3: CATSDPLDSFNEQFF; DNA: TGTGCCACCAGTGACCCCTTAGACAGCTTCAATGAGCAGTTCTTC
V: TRBV12-3/TRBV12-4; length: 17; J: TRBJ2-3; size: few; D: TRBD2; CDR3: CASSPRTSGSETDTQYF; DNA: TGTGCCAGCAGTCCCCGGACTAGCGGGAGCGAGACAGATACGCAGTATTTT
V: TRBV5-1; length: 14; J: TRBJ2-3; size: -; D: TRBD1; CDR3: CASSLGTAADTQYF; DNA: TGCGCCAGCAGCCTAGGGACAGCCGCAGATACGCAGTATTTT
V: TRBV18; length: 15; J: TRBJ1-4; size: few; D: -; CDR3: CASSPLLSTNEKLFF; DNA: TGTGCCAGCTCACCACTTCTCTCAACTAATGAAAAACTGTTTTTT
V: TRBV4-2; length: 17; J: TRBJ2-1; size: -; D: -; CDR3: CASSLGGGAGSHNEQFF; DNA: TGTGCCAGCAGCCTCGGAGGGGGAGCGGGGAGTCACAATGAGCAGTTCTTC
V: TRBV30; length: 14; J: TRBJ1-1; size: many; D: -; CDR3: CAWSVTGGVYEAFF; DNA: TGTGCCTGGAGTGTAACGGGGGGAGTGTATGAAGCTTTCTTT
V: TRBV10-3; length: 12; J: TRBJ2-1; size: -; D: TRBD1; CDR3: CAISESNRGRFF; DNA: TGTGCCATCAGTGAGTCCAACAGGGGACGGTTCTTC
V: TRBV24-1; length: 12; J: TRBJ1-4; size: few; D: -; CDR3: CATSDFTEKLFF; DNA: TGTGCCACCAGTGATTTTACTGAAAAACTGTTTTTT
V: TRBV5-1; length: 16; J: TRBJ2-7; size: few; D: TRBD1; CDR3: CASSKGTGGRSYEQYF; DNA: TGCGCCAGCAGCAAAGGGACAGGGGGCCGATCCTACGAGCAGTACTTC
V: TRBV4-1; length: 17; J: TRBJ1-4; size: many; D: -; CDR3: CASSQGKQGQLVNKLFF; DNA: TGCGCCAGCAGCCAAGGAAAGCAGGGGCAACTCGTAAATAAACTGTTTTTT
V: TRBV27; length: 12; J: TRBJ2-7; size: -; D: -; CDR3: CAIRQESYEQYF; DNA: TGTGCCATCCGACAGGAGTCCTACGAGCAGTACTTC
V: TRBV5-1; length: 14; J: TRBJ2-3; size: -; D: -; CDR3: CASSPGGPGDTQYF; DNA: TGCGCCAGCAGCCCCGGGGGTCCAGGGGATACGCAGTATTTT
V: TRBV27; length: 13; J: TRBJ2-7; size: few; D: -; CDR3: CASSSAAAYEQYF; DNA: TGTGCCAGCAGTTCCGCGGCTGCCTACGAGCAGTACTTC
V: TRBV10-3; length: 12; J: TRBJ2-7; size: many; D: -; CDR3: CAISGDLNEQYF; DNA: TGTGCCATCAGCGGGGACTTAAACGAGCAGTACTTC
V: TRBV18; length: 16; J: TRBJ1-5; size: many; D: -; CDR3: CASSSQRGAEGQPQHF; DNA: TGTGCCAGCTCATCCCAAAGGGGGGCAGAAGGACAGCCCCAGCATTTT
V: TRBV20-1; length: 16; J: TRBJ1-4; size: many; D: -; CDR3: CSARDVLRGGGEKLFF; DNA: TGCAGTGCTAGAGACGTCCTCAGGGGTGGTGGTGAAAAACTGTTTTTT
V: TRBV7-8; length: 16; J: TRBJ2-3; size: -; D: TRBD1; CDR3: CASSTRQGASTDTQYF; DNA: TGTGCCAGCAGCACGCGACAGGGGGCTAGCACAGATACGCAGTATTTT
V: TRBV24-1; length: 14; J: TRBJ2-3; size: few; D: TRBD2; CDR3: CATKAGGDTDTQYF; DNA: TGTGCCACCAAGGCGGGAGGTGACACAGATACGCAGTATTTT